The rows below give T cell receptor beta chains drawn from one sample of a study of blood T cells in healthy people across ages. TCRdb reanalysed the 5' RACE reads using MiXCR and keeps one entry per CDR3 protein. The sample includes approximately 2,000,000 distinct CDR3 sequences, about two fifths of them seen just once. The specimen sequenced was blood. These receptors were collected from a human donor in good health. The CDR3 runs from the conserved cysteine through the conserved F or W. The D gene is left open where the match is weak. The size field is filled for only some rows; it gives once, few, many or a size class.

v_gene: TRBV7-2
j_gene: TRBJ2-1
abundance: few
d_gene: TRBD1
CDR3aa: CASSLVRDSSYNEQFF
CDR3nt: TGTGCCAGCAGCTTAGTTCGGGACAGTTCCTACAATGAGCAGTTCTTC

v_gene: TRBV4-3
j_gene: TRBJ2-7
abundance: many
d_gene: NA
CDR3aa: CASSQADSEAYEQYF
CDR3nt: TGCGCCAGCAGCCAGGCTGACAGCGAAGCCTACGAGCAGTACTTC

v_gene: TRBV29-1
j_gene: TRBJ2-3
abundance: NA
d_gene: TRBD1
CDR3aa: CSVGRNRGQGTQYF
CDR3nt: TGCAGCGTCGGTAGGAACAGGGGGCAAGGTACGCAGTATTTT

v_gene: TRBV5-1
j_gene: TRBJ1-2
abundance: NA
d_gene: NA
CDR3aa: CASSFDEGSKRGNTF
CDR3nt: TGCGCCAGCAGCTTCGATGAAGGATCAAAACGGGGCAACACCTTC

v_gene: TRBV6-4
j_gene: TRBJ2-2
abundance: once
d_gene: NA
CDR3aa: CASSVETASVGELFF
CDR3nt: TGTGCCAGCAGTGTCGAAACAGCTAGCGTGGGGGAGCTGTTTTTT

v_gene: TRBV10-3
j_gene: TRBJ2-3
abundance: few
d_gene: NA
CDR3aa: CAIRGEDTQYF
CDR3nt: TGTGCCATCAGAGGGGAGGATACGCAGTATTTT

v_gene: TRBV5-1
j_gene: TRBJ2-2
abundance: few
d_gene: TRBD1
CDR3aa: CASSAGQGHGGELFF
CDR3nt: TGCGCCAGCAGCGCCGGACAGGGACATGGCGGGGAGCTGTTTTTT

v_gene: TRBV7-2
j_gene: TRBJ2-7
abundance: NA
d_gene: NA
CDR3aa: CASSLPGVRYEQYF
CDR3nt: TGTGCCAGCAGCTTGCCAGGGGTCAGATACGAGCAGTACTTC

v_gene: TRBV28
j_gene: TRBJ1-2
abundance: NA
d_gene: NA
CDR3aa: CASRPGPIYGYTF
CDR3nt: TGTGCCAGCAGGCCCGGCCCAATCTATGGCTACACCTTC

v_gene: TRBV5-5
j_gene: TRBJ2-5
abundance: few
d_gene: NA
CDR3aa: CASSLGDSGETQYF
CDR3nt: TGTGCCAGCAGCTTGGGAGACAGTGGAGAGACCCAGTACTTC

v_gene: TRBV12-5
j_gene: TRBJ2-7
abundance: NA
d_gene: NA
CDR3aa: CASGLGASYEQYF
CDR3nt: TGTGCTAGTGGTTTGGGGGCCTCCTACGAGCAGTACTTC

v_gene: TRBV10-3
j_gene: TRBJ2-7
abundance: few
d_gene: TRBD1
CDR3aa: CAISEYRSGTAYEQYF
CDR3nt: TGTGCCATCAGTGAGTATAGGTCCGGGACAGCCTACGAGCAGTACTTC

v_gene: TRBV18
j_gene: TRBJ2-1
abundance: few
d_gene: TRBD2
CDR3aa: CASSQSAGGRSPYNEQFF
CDR3nt: TGTGCCAGCTCTCAGTCGGCGGGGGGCCGCTCGCCCTACAATGAGCAGTTCTTC

v_gene: TRBV7-8
j_gene: TRBJ2-3
abundance: NA
d_gene: TRBD1
CDR3aa: CASSLPPYEKDRPEQHDTDTQYF
CDR3nt: TGTGCCAGCAGCCTACCCCCATACGAAAAGGACAGGCCCGAACAACACGACACAGATACGCAGTATTTT

v_gene: TRBV29-1
j_gene: TRBJ2-6
abundance: NA
d_gene: NA
CDR3aa: CSVGQSGANVLTF
CDR3nt: TGCAGCGTCGGGCAGAGTGGGGCCAACGTCCTGACTTTC

v_gene: TRBV7-8
j_gene: TRBJ2-1
abundance: NA
d_gene: NA
CDR3aa: CASSLAFFGAHEQFF
CDR3nt: TGTGCCAGCAGCTTAGCCTTCTTCGGGGCCCATGAGCAGTTCTTC

v_gene: TRBV7-2
j_gene: TRBJ1-4
abundance: NA
d_gene: TRBD1
CDR3aa: CASSYAGQGGEKLFF
CDR3nt: TGTGCCAGCAGCTATGCGGGACAGGGAGGTGAAAAACTGTTTTTT

v_gene: TRBV7-2
j_gene: TRBJ2-5
abundance: many
d_gene: NA
CDR3aa: CASSLGGGDRKTQYF
CDR3nt: TGTGCCAGCAGCTTAGGGGGCGGGGACCGTAAGACCCAGTACTTC

v_gene: TRBV25-1
j_gene: TRBJ2-1
abundance: NA
d_gene: NA
CDR3aa: CASSTSRSDNEQFF
CDR3nt: TGTGCCAGCTCTACGAGTAGATCGGATAATGAGCAGTTCTTC

v_gene: TRBV4-3
j_gene: TRBJ2-3
abundance: NA
d_gene: TRBD2
CDR3aa: CASSQLGISGLAADTQYF
CDR3nt: TGCGCCAGCAGCCAATTGGGCATATCGGGACTAGCGGCAGATACGCAGTATTTT

v_gene: TRBV10-3
j_gene: TRBJ2-3
abundance: NA
d_gene: TRBD2
CDR3aa: CTTRTSGAPDTQYF
CDR3nt: TGTACCACCCGGACTAGCGGGGCACCAGATACGCAGTATTTT

v_gene: TRBV7-2
j_gene: TRBJ2-5
abundance: NA
d_gene: NA
CDR3aa: CASSLVVWGETQYF
CDR3nt: TGTGCCAGCAGCTTAGTTGTTTGGGGGGAGACCCAGTACTTC

v_gene: TRBV5-1
j_gene: TRBJ2-7
abundance: NA
d_gene: NA
CDR3aa: CASSLGQTSSYEQYF
CDR3nt: TGCGCCAGCAGCTTGGGGCAGACGAGCTCCTACGAGCAGTACTTC

v_gene: TRBV29-1
j_gene: TRBJ1-1
abundance: NA
d_gene: NA
CDR3aa: CSAHQPTENTEAFF
CDR3nt: TGCAGCGCCCATCAACCGACAGAGAACACTGAAGCTTTCTTT

v_gene: TRBV6-4
j_gene: TRBJ2-1
abundance: once
d_gene: NA
CDR3aa: CASSDFYENEQFF
CDR3nt: TGTGCCAGCAGTGACTTCTATGAGAATGAGCAGTTCTTC

v_gene: TRBV7-9
j_gene: TRBJ1-1
abundance: few
d_gene: TRBD1
CDR3aa: CASLGGGTEINTEAFF
CDR3nt: TGTGCCAGCTTAGGGGGCGGGACTGAGATTAACACTGAAGCTTTCTTT

v_gene: TRBV28
j_gene: TRBJ2-5
abundance: many
d_gene: NA
CDR3aa: CASSFWAGETQYF
CDR3nt: TGTGCCAGCAGTTTCTGGGCTGGGGAGACCCAGTACTTC

v_gene: TRBV23-1
j_gene: TRBJ2-7
abundance: NA
d_gene: NA
CDR3aa: CASSQSKEQSYEQYF
CDR3nt: TGCGCCAGCAGTCAATCGAAGGAACAGTCCTACGAGCAGTACTTC

v_gene: TRBV12-3/TRBV12-4
j_gene: TRBJ1-6
abundance: NA
d_gene: NA
CDR3aa: CASSLSLLSNSPLHF
CDR3nt: TGTGCCAGCAGTTTAAGCCTGCTTAGTAATTCACCCCTCCACTTT

v_gene: TRBV25-1
j_gene: TRBJ1-6
abundance: NA
d_gene: NA
CDR3aa: CASSVMGGGGSPLHF
CDR3nt: TGTGCCAGCAGTGTCATGGGGGGAGGAGGTTCACCCCTCCACTTT

v_gene: TRBV20-1
j_gene: TRBJ1-2
abundance: NA
d_gene: NA
CDR3aa: CSALPRDRPYGYTF
CDR3nt: TGCAGTGCACTTCCTAGGGACCGCCCCTATGGCTACACCTTC

v_gene: TRBV20-1
j_gene: TRBJ1-1
abundance: NA
d_gene: TRBD1
CDR3aa: CSARDPRQGNLNTEAFF
CDR3nt: TGCAGTGCTAGAGATCCCCGACAGGGGAACCTGAACACTGAAGCTTTCTTT

v_gene: TRBV9
j_gene: TRBJ2-2
abundance: NA
d_gene: NA
CDR3aa: CASSPRQGGNTGELFF
CDR3nt: TGTGCCAGCAGCCCGCGACAGGGAGGAAACACCGGGGAGCTGTTTTTT

v_gene: TRBV6-5
j_gene: TRBJ2-5
abundance: few
d_gene: NA
CDR3aa: CASSYSSGGGTQYF
CDR3nt: TGTGCCAGCAGTTACTCTAGCGGAGGAGGGACCCAGTACTTC

v_gene: TRBV9
j_gene: TRBJ1-1
abundance: NA
d_gene: NA
CDR3aa: CASSALPPNTEAFF
CDR3nt: TGTGCCAGCAGCGCCCTACCCCCGAACACTGAAGCTTTCTTT

v_gene: TRBV6-5
j_gene: TRBJ1-1
abundance: NA
d_gene: NA
CDR3aa: CASRRWGTEAFF
CDR3nt: TGTGCCAGCAGGCGTTGGGGGACTGAAGCTTTCTTT

v_gene: TRBV4-3
j_gene: TRBJ1-5
abundance: once
d_gene: NA
CDR3aa: CASSQDLRRNQPQHF
CDR3nt: TGCGCCAGCAGCCAAGATTTAAGGAGAAATCAGCCCCAGCATTTT

v_gene: TRBV7-6
j_gene: TRBJ1-1
abundance: NA
d_gene: NA
CDR3aa: CASSSPRGRIRMNTEAFF
CDR3nt: TGTGCCAGCAGCTCCCCCCGGGGTAGGATTAGAATGAACACTGAAGCTTTCTTT